This T cell receptor beta chain appears in the sequencing data of a study of blood T cells in healthy people across ages. Sample-barcoded 5' priming and a J-beta primer mix drove a second PCR of roughly 6 to 12 cycles. TCRdb recomputed calls from the 5' RACE reads with MiXCR, one row per CDR3 protein. In the table there are hundreds of thousands of distinct CDR3 sequences, about half of which are singletons. This clonotype appeared once. The DNA is left out, because the CDR3 cannot be placed on it with certainty; the CDR3 is given as TCRdb lists it. Counting both end residues, the CDR3 totals 19 amino acids.

The receptor was derived from an older man in good health. Specimen: blood. This chain uses TRBV21-1 with TRBJ1-2; the table's D call, TRBD1, was not checked against the DNA. TRBV21-1 is designated a pseudogene. The CDR3 sequence: CASSKVGAGTEEINYGYTF.